The clone carrying this T cell receptor beta chain turned up a few times. What it recognizes is unknown. This specimen belongs to a study of T-cell memory formation after mild COVID-19. Whole-study results and caveats: CD4+ contracting clones were mainly CM and EM; CD8+ ones, EMRA.

V was clipped by 0 bases and J by 3 bases, with 12 bases between them. Germline lookup yields CDR1 SGHRS and CDR2 YFSETQ. The CDR3 has 15 amino acids. MiXCR, run by TCRdb on the 5' RACE reads, gives a single entry per CDR3 protein. This table has hundreds of thousands of distinct CDR3 sequences, 15% to 20% appearing once. The origin of this receptor is a man between 18 and 29 years old who had mild COVID-19 (a few samples of this study predate the infection). Cell type and time point are not known. The specimen was PBMCs or a T cell subset sorted from them (not recorded which). J is TRBJ1-1 and V is TRBV5-1; D may be TRBD1 (5 bases). CDR3 loop: CASSLAAGWDTEAFF. The CDR3, as DNA: TGCGCCAGCAGCTTGGCGGCAGGGTGGGACACTGAAGCTTTCTTT.